Reported below is one T cell receptor beta chain. Additional DNA sequences in this sample encode the identical CDR3. Enrollees, about 18 to 89 years old, lived in 24 US areas. These data originate in a study of blood T cell repertoires in COVID-19. Study in general: Sites across the United States, Italy and Spain contributed samples from acute and convalescent COVID-19. In each case, the material was cDNA or gDNA derived from T cells, B-cell-depleted T cells, or PBMCs.

Authors' data handling: Cell counts per sample came from amplifying reference gene primers. Data came from immunoSEQ multiplex PCR; TCRdb stores just in-frame clones and leaves some out. The V and J calls and clone size come from that table; D and trimming were worked out from the DNA. The sample comprises 190,000 or so clones, about 80% of which are singletons, and 6.5% to 9.5% rests with the top ten. Sequencing was done on a sample of PBMCs or T cells enriched from blood (not recorded which). The source of this sequence is a man between 35 and 55 years old who had recovered from COVID-19.

CDR3 nucleotides: TGCGCCAGCAGCTTGGCTTCAGGGGGGAACTATGGCTACACCTTC. Its protein is CASSLASGGNYGYTF. The chain links TRBV5-1 to TRBJ1-2; TRBD1 matches at 7 bases. From germline, CDR1 is SGHRS and CDR2 YFSETQ. Losses at the gene ends were 0 bases for V and 2 bases for J; bases not matched to a gene: 4. This CDR3 has 15 residues.